The rows below give T cell receptor beta chains drawn from one sample of a study of Ad26.COV2.S vaccination and SARS-CoV-2 variants. Here immunoSEQ multiplex PCR was the method, and the copy in TCRdb shows in-frame clones only, minus some. This sample has some 480,000 clones, with approximately 90% found just once. Specimen: peripheral blood, collected in a trial of Ad26.COV2.S vaccine versus placebo. The receptors were gathered from a person between 18 and 59 years old who received the Ad26.COV2.S COVID-19 vaccine or a placebo. CDR3s include the opening cysteine and the closing phenylalanine or tryptophan. The D gene is left open where the match is weak. Clone sizes are given selectively: once, few, many, or a class where the clone is expanded.

D gene,J gene,V gene,CDR3 length,clone size,CDR3 DNA,CDR3 protein
.,TRBJ2-3,TRBV30,12,few,TGTGCCTGGAGTGCTAGCACAGATACGCAGTATTTT,CAWSASTDTQYF
.,TRBJ1-1,TRBV24-1,16,.,TGTGCCACCTCCGGGCGGAATGGAAAGGGGAACACTGAAGCTTTCTTT,CATSGRNGKGNTEAFF
TRBD2,TRBJ2-1,TRBV5-4,15,.,TGTGCCAGCAGCTTGGGTCTAGCGGGAGGAACTGAGCAGTTCTTC,CASSLGLAGGTEQFF
.,TRBJ1-2,TRBV9,15,once,TGTGCCAGCAGCGTACGCCCCCTGGGGGCCTATGGCTACACCTTC,CASSVRPLGAYGYTF
.,TRBJ1-2,TRBV9,16,.,TGTGCCAGCAGCGTAGGTGGGGCCCCAACTAACTATGGCTACACCTTC,CASSVGGAPTNYGYTF
TRBD2,TRBJ2-1,TRBV5-1,16,.,TGCGCCAGCAGCTTATGGTCTAGCGGGGCGGACAATGAGCAGTTCTTC,CASSLWSSGADNEQFF
.,TRBJ1-4,TRBV28,15,.,TGTGCCAGCAGCGGCTCTTTGACGGGTCGCGAAAAACTGTTTTTT,CASSGSLTGREKLFF
.,TRBJ2-7,TRBV6-5,12,.,TGTGCCAGCATGGAAGAAAGATACGAGCAGTACTTC,CASMEERYEQYF
.,TRBJ2-5,TRBV5-4,16,.,TGTGCCAGCAGCTTGGGGGGAGGTGGGGGTAAAGAGACCCAGTACTTC,CASSLGGGGGKETQYF
.,TRBJ2-7,TRBV5-1,17,.,TGCGCCAGCAGCTTGTCTGGGGGCCCTCCCAGCTCCTACGAGCAGTACTTC,CASSLSGGPPSSYEQYF
TRBD1,TRBJ2-2,TRBV20-1,16,.,TGCAGTGCTAGTCACCCGGGACAGCAAAACACCGGGGAGCTGTTTTTT,CSASHPGQQNTGELFF
.,TRBJ1-5,TRBV15,13,.,TGTGCCACCAGCAGAGAATCATATCAGCCCCAGCATTTT,CATSRESYQPQHF
.,TRBJ2-7,TRBV5-8,17,.,TGTGCCAGCAGCCCGCAACGGGGCGCGATCCCAGACTACGAGCAGTACTTC,CASSPQRGAIPDYEQYF
.,TRBJ1-1,TRBV30,11,.,TGTGCCTGGTCAAAGAACACTGAAGCTTTCTTT,CAWSKNTEAFF
TRBD1,TRBJ1-1,TRBV7-8,16,.,TGTGCCAGCAGCAAGCTGGGAGGGGGCGGAGGTACTGAAGCTTTCTTT,CASSKLGGGGGTEAFF
.,TRBJ1-4,TRBV5-5,13,.,TGTGCCAGCAGCTGGGGCAGCAGCGAAAAACTGTTTTTT,CASSWGSSEKLFF
TRBD2,TRBJ2-2,TRBV7-2,16,.,TGTGCCAGCAGCCACACCGGGACTAGCGGTGGAGGGGAGCTGTTTTTT,CASSHTGTSGGGELFF
.,TRBJ1-2,TRBV6-2/TRBV6-3,17,.,TGTGCCAGCAGTCCCCCTCTGGTAGGAGCGGCTAACTATGGCTACACCTTC,CASSPPLVGAANYGYTF
TRBD2,TRBJ2-3,TRBV7-9,19,.,TGTGCCAGCAGCTCCCTAACATGGACTAGCGGGAGGAGGGCAGATACGCAGTATTTT,CASSSLTWTSGRRADTQYF
TRBD2,TRBJ2-5,TRBV29-1,12,.,TGCAGCGTAGTGCTAGCGGGAGAGACCCAGTACTTC,CSVVLAGETQYF
.,TRBJ2-7,TRBV29-1,12,.,TGCAGCGTTTCGTGGGCCAATCACGAGCAGTACTTC,CSVSWANHEQYF
.,TRBJ2-7,TRBV27,16,.,TGTGCCAGCAGTTATTCCCTTGGTAGTAGCCCCTACGAGCAGTACTTC,CASSYSLGSSPYEQYF
.,TRBJ2-5,TRBV30,12,.,TGTGCTGGACAGCGGGACGGTGAGACCCAGTACTTC,CAGQRDGETQYF
TRBD2,TRBJ2-1,TRBV29-1,14,.,TGCAGTCCGGGAGGGACTAGCGGTTACAATGAGCAGTTCTTC,CSPGGTSGYNEQFF
TRBD1,TRBJ1-5,TRBV19,14,.,TGTGCCAGTAGACAGACAGGGCTCAATCAGCCCCAGCATTTT,CASRQTGLNQPQHF
.,TRBJ1-6,TRBV9,14,.,TGTGCCAGCAGCGTAGCGATGGCAGACTCACCCCTCCACTTT,CASSVAMADSPLHF
TRBD2,TRBJ2-7,TRBV5-1,15,once,TGCGCCAGCAGCCCCTCGCCCGGGACTAACTACGAGCAGTACTTC,CASSPSPGTNYEQYF
.,TRBJ2-3,TRBV6-6,15,.,TGTGCCAGCAGTTACCGTCCAAGGCCCCCAGATACGCAGTATTTT,CASSYRPRPPDTQYF
.,TRBJ1-1,TRBV7-9,11,.,TGTGCCAGCAGCTTGGGCAGTGAAGCTTTCTTT,CASSLGSEAFF
.,TRBJ2-5,TRBV7-2,14,.,TGTGCCAGCAGCCCTGACTTTGGCGGCCAGACCCAGTACTTC,CASSPDFGGQTQYF
TRBD1,TRBJ1-5,TRBV6-6,15,.,TGTGCCACCCTGGGGGGACAGGGGAGCAATCAGCCCCAGCATTTT,CATLGGQGSNQPQHF
.,TRBJ2-7,TRBV12-3/TRBV12-4,12,.,TGTGCCAGCAGTTTAGGGCCCGGCGAGCAGTACTTC,CASSLGPGEQYF
.,TRBJ2-5,TRBV19,13,.,TGTGCCAGTAGCACAGGGACTCAAGAGACCCAGTACTTC,CASSTGTQETQYF
.,TRBJ1-5,TRBV12-3/TRBV12-4,13,.,TGTGCCAGCAGTACCCACGGTACTCAGCCCCAGCATTTT,CASSTHGTQPQHF
.,TRBJ1-1,TRBV6-5,14,.,TGTGCCAGCAGGCGAGTACAGACGAACACTGAAGCTTTCTTT,CASRRVQTNTEAFF
TRBD1,TRBJ1-4,TRBV7-9,14,.,TGTGCCAGCAGCTCGGGACAGTATAATGAAAAACTGTTTTTT,CASSSGQYNEKLFF
.,TRBJ2-7,TRBV6-2/TRBV6-3,12,few,TGTGCCAGCAGTTACCCCGCGTTCGAGCAGTACTTC,CASSYPAFEQYF
.,TRBJ2-1,TRBV6-1,16,.,TGTGCCAGCGGTGGAGAAATTTTCAGCTCCTACAATGAGCAGTTCTTC,CASGGEIFSSYNEQFF
.,TRBJ1-4,TRBV5-1,15,.,TGCGCCAGCAGCTTGGATGGGACACCGGAAGAAAAACTGTTTTTT,CASSLDGTPEEKLFF
.,TRBJ1-1,TRBV6-1,14,.,TGTGCCAGCAGTGATGCGGGCTGGGGAACTGAAGCTTTCTTT,CASSDAGWGTEAFF
.,TRBJ2-1,TRBV12-5,12,once,TGTGCTAGTGGTTTGAGTTTCCATGAGCAGTTCTTC,CASGLSFHEQFF
.,TRBJ2-3,TRBV23-1,15,once,TGCGCCAGCAGTCGATGCGCCCCCGCCACAGATACGCAGTATTTT,CASSRCAPATDTQYF
.,TRBJ2-7,TRBV5-1,14,.,TGCGCCAGCAGCCCGAGGGGGGGAACCTACGAGCAGTACTTC,CASSPRGGTYEQYF
.,TRBJ1-5,TRBV7-2,15,.,TGTGCCAGCAGCTTCAACAGTTATAGCAATCAGCCCCAGCATTTT,CASSFNSYSNQPQHF
.,TRBJ1-1,TRBV28,15,.,TGTGCCAGCAGTACCTTGGACAATTTGAACACTGAAGCTTTCTTT,CASSTLDNLNTEAFF
.,TRBJ1-6,TRBV28,12,.,TGTGCCAGCTCGGGGGGGATGACACCCCTCCACTTT,CASSGGMTPLHF
.,TRBJ2-1,TRBV11-2,16,.,TGTGCCAGCAGCGCCCAGGCCGGGAGTAGTTACAATGAGCAGTTCTTC,CASSAQAGSSYNEQFF
.,TRBJ2-6,TRBV19,15,.,TGTGCCAGTAGATGGCAGGGTACCGGGGCCAACGTCCTGACTTTC,CASRWQGTGANVLTF
TRBD2,TRBJ2-1,TRBV30,17,.,TGTGCCTGGAGCGCTATGATAGCGGGAGACTCTTACAATGAGCAGTTCTTC,CAWSAMIAGDSYNEQFF
.,TRBJ2-5,TRBV14,15,.,TGTGCCAGCAGCCAGAGAGCGGGTGGCCAAGAGACCCAGTACTTC,CASSQRAGGQETQYF